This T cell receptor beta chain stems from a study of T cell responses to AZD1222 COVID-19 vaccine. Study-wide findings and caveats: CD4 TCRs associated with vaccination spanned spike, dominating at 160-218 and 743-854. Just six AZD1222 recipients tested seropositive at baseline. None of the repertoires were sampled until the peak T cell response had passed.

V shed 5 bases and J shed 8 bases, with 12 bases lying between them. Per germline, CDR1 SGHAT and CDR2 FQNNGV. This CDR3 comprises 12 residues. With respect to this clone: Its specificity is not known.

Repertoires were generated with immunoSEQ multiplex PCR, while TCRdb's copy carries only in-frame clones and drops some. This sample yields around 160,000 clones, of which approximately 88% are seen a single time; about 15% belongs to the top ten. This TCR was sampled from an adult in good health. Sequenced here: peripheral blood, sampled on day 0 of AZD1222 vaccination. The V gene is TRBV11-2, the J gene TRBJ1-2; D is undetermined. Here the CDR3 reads CASSPSARGYTF. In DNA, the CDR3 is TGTGCCAGCAGCCCCTCGGCCAGGGGCTACACCTTC.